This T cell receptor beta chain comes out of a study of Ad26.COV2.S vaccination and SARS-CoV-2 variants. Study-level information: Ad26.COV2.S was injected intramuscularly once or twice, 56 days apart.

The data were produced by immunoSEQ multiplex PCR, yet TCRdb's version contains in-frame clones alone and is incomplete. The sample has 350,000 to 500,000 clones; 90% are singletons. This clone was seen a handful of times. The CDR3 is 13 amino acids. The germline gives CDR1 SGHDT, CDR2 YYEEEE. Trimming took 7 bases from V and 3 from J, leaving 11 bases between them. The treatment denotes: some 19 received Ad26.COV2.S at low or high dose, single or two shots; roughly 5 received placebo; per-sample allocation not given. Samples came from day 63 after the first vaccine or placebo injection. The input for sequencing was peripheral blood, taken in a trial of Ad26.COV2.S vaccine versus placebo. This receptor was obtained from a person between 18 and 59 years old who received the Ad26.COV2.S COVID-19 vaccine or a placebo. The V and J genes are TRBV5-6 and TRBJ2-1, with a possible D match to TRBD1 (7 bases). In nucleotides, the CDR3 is TGTGCCAGCGGACAGGACTACTACAATGAGCAGTTCTTC. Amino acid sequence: CASGQDYYNEQFF.